The next 28 T cell receptor beta chains were all read from a single sample in a study of type 1 regulatory T cells. Study-level findings and limits: Tr1 cells had a more restricted TCR repertoire than non-Tr1 cells.

No cognate antigen is known for these TCRs. MiXCR, applied by TCRdb to the reads, yields one record per CDR3 protein. The sample records about 69,000 distinct CDR3 sequences, roughly 20% being singletons. Source material: cultured type 1 regulatory T (Tr1) cells, either the whole culture or a sorted fraction (not recorded which). Receptors originate from a human donor in good health.

This clonotype was detected a few times. The J gene is TRBJ2-1, the V gene TRBV29-1; TRBD2 aligns across 15 bases. The germline V gene has CDR1 SQVTM and CDR2 ANQGSEA. This CDR3 is 16 amino acids long. The V gene end was trimmed by 6 bases and the J gene end by 8 bases; junction bases not matched to a gene: 11. The DNA for the CDR3 is TGCAGCGTGGCCGGGACTAGCGGGAGGCTTGGAGATGAGCAGTTCTTC. Its protein product is CSVAGTSGRLGDEQFF.

The sample holds a few counts of this clonotype. The rearrangement links TRBV5-1 to TRBJ2-1, with 12 bases matching TRBD1. Per the germline V gene, CDR1 is SGHRS and CDR2 is YFSETQ. The V gene end was trimmed by 4 bases and the J gene end by 10 bases; junction bases not matched to a gene: 6. CDR3 length equals 14 residues. The CDR3 DNA follows: TGCGCCAGCAGCACTACCGGGACAGGGGGCGAGCAGTTCTTC. It encodes CASSTTGTGGEQFF.

With respect to this clonotype: This clone may be a read error of a much larger clone one base away. The chain recombines TRBV5-1 with TRBJ1-1, with D unresolved. The CDR3 totals 13 residues. Looked up from germline, CDR1 is SGHRS and CDR2 is YFSETQ. V shed 3 bases and J shed 0 bases, with 6 bases lying between them. In nucleotides, the CDR3 is TGCGCCAGCAGCTCGCTGGTGAACACTGAAGCTTTCTTT. Amino acids: CASSSLVNTEAFF.

The gene calls are TRBV6-4 and TRBJ1-4; D is undetermined. Germline V gives CDR1 MRHNA, CDR2 SNTAGT. V shed 3 bases and J shed 8 bases, with 19 bases lying between them. The CDR3 covers 16 residues. CDR3 sequence (DNA): TGTGCCAGCAGTGAGTCCCTCGTTACAAGAGGAGAAAAACTGTTTTTT. Amino acids: CASSESLVTRGEKLFF.

This clonotype was detected a few times. The chain is built from TRBV5-1 and TRBJ2-5, with D tentatively TRBD1 (6 bases). The V and J ends lost 2 bases and 2 bases respectively, with 13 bases between them. Germline loops: CDR1 SGHRS, CDR2 YFSETQ. The CDR3 is made up of 15 amino acids. The CDR3 bases are TGCGCCAGCAGCTTAACAGGGCATACTCAAGAGACCCAGTACTTC. It yields the protein CASSLTGHTQETQYF.

There are many counts of this clonotype. The rearrangement uses TRBV20-1 and TRBJ2-3; TRBD2 matches at 7 bases. CDR3 size: 13 residues. Germline values: CDR1 DFQATT, CDR2 SNEGSKA (reference sequence). Unmatched junction bases numbered 0, after V lost 2 bases and J lost 1 base. CDR3: CSARLAGTDTQYF. CDR3 DNA sequence: TGCAGTGCTAGACTAGCGGGCACAGATACGCAGTATTTT.

This clonotype was counted only a few times. The V call is TRBV5-1, the J call TRBJ2-1; a weak D match, TRBD2 (5 bases). V lost 5 bases and J 6 bases, leaving 15 bases between the germline ends. The CDR3 totals 14 residues. Germline CDR1 and CDR2: SGHRS and YFSETQ. The CDR3, as DNA: TGCGCCAGCAGGCCGGGAACGCTCGCCAATGAGCAGTTCTTC. Residues: CASRPGTLANEQFF.

The chain links TRBV5-4 to TRBJ1-2; possibly TRBD1 for D (6 bases). Germline-derived CDR1 and CDR2 are SGHNT and YYREEE (reference sequence). V was clipped by 4 bases and J by 5 bases, with 18 bases between them. The CDR3 totals 15 residues. The CDR3 nucleotides are TGTGCCAGCAGCCTTGGGACAACCTCATTATATGGCTACACCTTC. Protein sequence: CASSLGTTSLYGYTF.

The gene calls are TRBV5-5 and TRBJ2-3; D is perhaps TRBD2 (6 bases). V shed 3 bases and J shed 3 bases, with 8 bases lying between them. This CDR3 region has 13 residues. CDR1 and CDR2 from the germline V gene are SGHKS and YYEKEE (reference sequence). The CDR3 loop is CASSWGETDTQYF. The CDR3 DNA sequence: TGTGCCAGCAGCTGGGGGGAGACAGATACGCAGTATTTT.

The gene calls are TRBV7-2 and TRBJ1-6, with D possibly TRBD1 on 6 matching bases. CDR1 and CDR2 from the germline V gene are SGHTA and FQGNSA. The germline V and J ends were trimmed by 3 bases and 6 bases, with 9 bases remaining between them. This CDR3 has 14 amino acids. This CDR3 is CASSFWGLNSPLHF. CDR3 DNA: TGTGCCAGCAGCTTTTGGGGGCTTAATTCACCCCTCCACTTT.

This clonotype was counted a few times. V is TRBV20-1 and J is TRBJ1-5; 7 bases align to TRBD1. The V segment lost 1 base and the J segment 5 bases; nucleotides outside the gene matches: 5. Germline loops: CDR1 DFQATT, CDR2 SNEGSKA (reference sequence). This CDR3 region has 14 residues. The CDR3 here is CSARGTQGDQPQHF. As DNA, the CDR3 is TGCAGTGCTAGAGGGACGCAGGGGGATCAGCCCCAGCATTTT.

V usage is TRBV4-1 and J usage is TRBJ1-1; weak D call: TRBD1 (6 bases). V lost 5 bases, J lost 4 bases, and 14 bases lay in between. The CDR3 consists of 14 residues. CDR1 and CDR2 from the germline V gene are MGHRA and YSYEKL. CDR3 sequence: CASSVQGWGTEAFF. CDR3 nucleotides: TGCGCCAGCAGCGTACAGGGATGGGGCACTGAAGCTTTCTTT.

The V call is TRBV6-2 or TRBV6-3, the J call TRBJ2-1; 10 positions match TRBD2. The CDR3 length is 17 residues. Germline CDR1 reads MNHEY; CDR2 reads SVGEGT. J was trimmed by 8 bases and V by 6 bases; bases with no gene match: 16. CDR3 nucleotides: TGTGCCAGCAGCCGGACTAGCGGATCCTCTCCCAGGCATGAGCAGTTCTTC. Its translation is CASSRTSGSSPRHEQFF.

In DNA, the CDR3 is TGTGCCAGCAGCCGAGTTCAAGAGACCCAGTACTTC. The encoded protein is CASSRVQETQYF. The V call is TRBV11-2, the J call TRBJ2-5; D gene unclear. V gave up 5 bases and J gave up 2 bases, with 6 bases separating them. The CDR3 extends over 12 amino acids. Per the germline V gene, CDR1 is SGHAT and CDR2 is FQNNGV.

The rearrangement joins TRBV2 to TRBJ2-1, with 10 positions matching TRBD2. Germline lookup yields CDR1 SNHLY and CDR2 FYNNEI. The CDR3 spans 14 residues. The V segment lost 4 bases and the J segment 10 bases; nucleotides outside the gene matches: 7. Here the CDR3 reads CASSVALAGEEQFF. The CDR3 nucleotides read TGTGCCAGCAGTGTAGCTCTAGCGGGAGAAGAGCAGTTCTTC.

This sequence joins TRBV6-1 and TRBJ1-5; D possibly corresponds to TRBD1 (6 bases). Germline-derived CDR1 and CDR2 are MNHNS and SASEGT. V lost 7 bases, J lost 1 base, and 11 bases lay in between. The CDR3 has 14 amino acids. The DNA for the CDR3 is TGTGCCAGCACCCCGGACAGAAGCAATCAGCCCCAGCATTTT. This translates into CASTPDRSNQPQHF.

This sequence joins TRBV27 and TRBJ1-1; no definite D call. Trimming stripped 6 bases from V and 0 bases from J, with 8 bases between. Germline lookup yields CDR1 MNHEY and CDR2 SMNVEV (reference sequence). The CDR3 extends over 13 amino acids. The CDR3 DNA reads TGTGCCAGCAGGAATCAGGTGAACACTGAAGCTTTCTTT. This codes for CASRNQVNTEAFF.

This clonotype turned up a few times. The CDR3 DNA reads as TGCGCCAGCAGCTTGGAAGGGTCTCGGCCCTACGAGCAGTACTTC. Translation: CASSLEGSRPYEQYF. V is TRBV5-1 and J is TRBJ2-7; D gene unclear. Trimming stripped 0 bases from V and 2 bases from J, with 12 bases between. The length of the CDR3 is 15 residues. Germline loops: CDR1 SGHRS, CDR2 YFSETQ.

This clonotype was picked up a small number of times. The rearrangement links TRBV9 to TRBJ2-1; maybe TRBD1 (5 bases). This CDR3 is 15 amino acids long. CDR1 and CDR2 (germline): SGDLS, YYNGEE. Trimming removed 0 bases at V and 15 bases at J, with 22 bases between. The CDR3: CASSVGIGPWQGLFF. In nucleotides, the CDR3 is TGTGCCAGCAGCGTAGGGATTGGGCCATGGCAGGGCTTGTTCTTC.

V is TRBV5-4 and J is TRBJ2-3; the D is unclear. The CDR3 sequence is 17 residues long. V gave up 2 bases and J gave up 0 bases, with 16 bases separating them. Germline CDR1 reads SGHNT; CDR2 reads YYREEE (reference sequence). CDR3 coding DNA: TGTGCCAGCAGCTTAACTACACAAATCCCCAGCACAGATACGCAGTATTTT. Translated: CASSLTTQIPSTDTQYF.

This sequence joins TRBV30 and TRBJ2-7; 7 bases are a match to TRBD1. With 5 bases clipped from V and 2 bases from J, the junction kept 6 bases outside the gene matches. The CDR3 consists of 13 residues. Germline-derived CDR1 and CDR2 are GTSNPN and SVGIG (reference sequence). CDR3 coding DNA: TGTGCCTGGGCCCGAGACAGGGCCTACGAGCAGTACTTC. Protein product: CAWARDRAYEQYF.

At least ten counts were recorded for this clonotype. J is TRBJ2-2 and V is TRBV7-3, with 12 bases fitting TRBD2. The CDR3 length is 17 residues. The junction had 8 bases not matched to a gene; V was cut back by 4 bases and J by 5 bases. The germline V gene encodes CDR1 SGHTA and CDR2 FQGTGA. The CDR3 sequence: CASSSATSGSPTGELFF. The CDR3 DNA is TGTGCCAGCAGCTCCGCGACTAGCGGGAGTCCGACCGGGGAGCTGTTTTTT. The full variable domain, with the rest looked up from reference TRBV7-3 and TRBJ2-2, is GAGVSQTPSNKVTEKGKYVELRCDPISGHTALYWYRQSLGQGPEFLIYFQGTGAADDSGLPNDRFFAVRPEGSVSTLKIQRTERGDSAVYLCASSSATSGSPTGELFFGEGSRLTVL.

This clonotype was seen only a few times. This chain joins TRBV12-3 or TRBV12-4 and TRBJ2-2; 8 bases line up with TRBD2. This CDR3 has 16 amino acids. Trimming cost V 4 bases and J 6 bases; bases outside gene matches: 10. CDR3 nucleotide sequence: TGTGCCAGCAGTTCCACCGGGACTAGGTTTCCCGGGGAGCTGTTTTTT. This translates into CASSSTGTRFPGELFF.

The table lists this clonotype with a few counts. CDR3 DNA sequence: TGCGCCAGCAGCTTGGGGGGGCAAGGCGAGCAGTACTTC. Its translation: CASSLGGQGEQYF. The chain employs TRBV5-1 and TRBJ2-7; a weak D match, TRBD1 (6 bases). CDR3 length: 13 residues. The germline gives CDR1 SGHRS, CDR2 YFSETQ. Trimming removed 0 bases at V and 6 bases at J, with 10 bases between.

The chain uses TRBV29-1 and TRBJ2-7, with D unresolved. V lost 7 bases, J lost 0 bases, and 10 bases lay in between. The CDR3 contains 12 residues. Looked up from germline, CDR1 is SQVTM and CDR2 is ANQGSEA. The DNA of the CDR3 is TGCAGCGCCCAGGCGAGCTCCTACGAGCAGTACTTC. The encoded protein is CSAQASSYEQYF.

This clonotype was picked up a small number of times. The CDR3 is CAISASPRTSGLQNTDTQYF. CDR3 coding DNA: TGTGCCATCAGTGCTTCCCCCCGGACTAGCGGACTACAGAACACAGATACGCAGTATTTT. The chain uses TRBV10-3 and TRBJ2-3; TRBD2 aligns across 10 bases. Germline loops: CDR1 ENHRY, CDR2 SYGVKD. This CDR3 contains 20 residues. J lost 2 bases, V lost 4 bases, and 18 bases had no gene match.

This clonotype was picked up a small number of times. The chain uses TRBV20-1 and TRBJ2-2; 7 bases align to TRBD2. This CDR3 region has 14 residues. J was trimmed by 4 bases and V by 2 bases; bases with no gene match: 4. The germline V gene encodes CDR1 DFQATT and CDR2 SNEGSKA (reference sequence). CDR3 amino acids: CSARRPGGTGELFF. The CDR3 DNA reads as TGCAGTGCTAGAAGGCCGGGGGGCACCGGGGAGCTGTTTTTT.

This clonotype was seen only a few times. This rearrangement joins TRBV5-1 to TRBJ2-1; no clear D gene. V was shortened by 2 bases and J by 7 bases, with 13 bases between the two germline ends. Germline V gene sequence: CDR1 SGHRS, CDR2 YFSETQ. The CDR3 runs to 14 residues. The CDR3 region is CASSFLASRNEQFF. CDR3 nucleotides: TGCGCCAGCAGCTTCTTGGCTAGTCGGAATGAGCAGTTCTTC. The entire variable domain, with the rest obtained from reference TRBV5-1 and TRBJ2-1, is as follows: KAGVTQTPRYLIKTRGQQVTLSCSPISGHRSVSWYQQTPGQGLQFLFEYFSETQRNKGNFPGRFSGRQFSNSRSEMNVSTLELGDSALYLCASSFLASRNEQFFGPGTRLTVL.